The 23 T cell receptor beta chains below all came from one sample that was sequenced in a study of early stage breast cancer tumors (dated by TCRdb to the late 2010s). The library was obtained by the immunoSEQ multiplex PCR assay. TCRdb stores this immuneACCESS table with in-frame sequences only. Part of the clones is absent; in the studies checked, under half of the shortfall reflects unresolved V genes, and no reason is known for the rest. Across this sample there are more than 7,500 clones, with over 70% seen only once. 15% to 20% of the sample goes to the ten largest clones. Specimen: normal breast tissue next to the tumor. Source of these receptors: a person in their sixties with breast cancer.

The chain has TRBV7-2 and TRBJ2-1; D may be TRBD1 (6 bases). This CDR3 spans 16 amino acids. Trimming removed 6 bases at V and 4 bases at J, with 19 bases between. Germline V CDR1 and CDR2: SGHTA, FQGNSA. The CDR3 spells CASSNLGAGAYNEQFF. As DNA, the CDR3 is TGTGCCAGCAGTAATCTGGGGGCGGGCGCGTACAATGAGCAGTTCTTC. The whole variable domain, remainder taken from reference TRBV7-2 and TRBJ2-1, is GAGVSQSPSNKVTEKGKDVELRCDPISGHTALYWYRQSLGQGLEFLIYFQGNSAPDKSGLPSDRFSAERTGGSVSTLTIQRTQQEDSAVYLCASSNLGAGAYNEQFFGPGTRLTVL.

The CDR3 region is CASSQGSGQRAEQYF. CDR3 sequence (DNA): TGTGCCAGCAGCCAAGGATCGGGACAGAGGGCCGAGCAGTACTTC. This chain uses TRBV4-2 with TRBJ2-7; TRBD1 agrees at 7 bases. The CDR3 has 15 residues. The germline gives CDR1 LGHNA, CDR2 YNFKEQ. The V and J ends lost 1 base and 6 bases, in that order; junction bases with no gene match: 9.

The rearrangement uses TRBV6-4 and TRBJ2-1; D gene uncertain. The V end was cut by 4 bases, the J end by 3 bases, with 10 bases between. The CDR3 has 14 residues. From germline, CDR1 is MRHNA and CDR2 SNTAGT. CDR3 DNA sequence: TGTGCCAGCAGTGGCGAAAGCTTCTACAATGAGCAGTTCTTC. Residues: CASSGESFYNEQFF.

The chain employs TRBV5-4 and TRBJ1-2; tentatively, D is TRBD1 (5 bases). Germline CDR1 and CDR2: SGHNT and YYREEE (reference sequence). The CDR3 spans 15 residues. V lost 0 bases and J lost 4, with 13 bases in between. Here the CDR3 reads CASSLDRQGSYGYTF. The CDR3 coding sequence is TGTGCCAGCAGCTTGGATAGGCAGGGTAGCTATGGCTACACCTTC.

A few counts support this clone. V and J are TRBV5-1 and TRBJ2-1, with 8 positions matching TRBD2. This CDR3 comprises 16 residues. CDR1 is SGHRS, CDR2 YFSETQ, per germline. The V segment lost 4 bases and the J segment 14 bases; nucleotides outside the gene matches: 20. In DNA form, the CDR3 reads TGCGCCAGCAGCGTGGAAGGTGCCGTCCCTAACGGGAGGGAGTTCTTC. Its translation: CASSVEGAVPNGREFF.

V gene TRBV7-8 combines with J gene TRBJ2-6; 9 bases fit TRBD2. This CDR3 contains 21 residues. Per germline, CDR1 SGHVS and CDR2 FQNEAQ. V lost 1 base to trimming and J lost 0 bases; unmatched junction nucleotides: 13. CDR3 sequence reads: CASSLVISGSSGTSGANVLTF. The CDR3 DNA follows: TGTGCCAGCAGCTTAGTGATTAGCGGGAGCTCCGGAACCTCTGGGGCCAACGTCCTGACTTTC. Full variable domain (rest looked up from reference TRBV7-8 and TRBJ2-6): GAGVSQSPRYKVAKRGQDVALRCDPISGHVSLFWYQQALGQGPEFLTYFQNEAQLDKSGLPSDRFFAERPEGSVSTLKIQRTQQEDSAVYLCASSLVISGSSGTSGANVLTFGAGSRLTVL.

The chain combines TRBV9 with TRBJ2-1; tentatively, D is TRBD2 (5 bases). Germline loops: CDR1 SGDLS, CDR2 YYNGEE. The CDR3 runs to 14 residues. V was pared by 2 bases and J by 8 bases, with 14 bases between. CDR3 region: CASSVRLAGDEQFF. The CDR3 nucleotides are TGTGCCAGCAGCGTTCGGCTAGCCGGCGATGAGCAGTTCTTC. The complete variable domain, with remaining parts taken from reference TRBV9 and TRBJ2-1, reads DSGVTQTPKHLITATGQRVTLRCSPRSGDLSVYWYQQSLDQGLQFLIQYYNGEERAKGNILERFSAQQFPDLHSELNLSSLELGDSALYFCASSVRLAGDEQFFGPGTRLTVL.

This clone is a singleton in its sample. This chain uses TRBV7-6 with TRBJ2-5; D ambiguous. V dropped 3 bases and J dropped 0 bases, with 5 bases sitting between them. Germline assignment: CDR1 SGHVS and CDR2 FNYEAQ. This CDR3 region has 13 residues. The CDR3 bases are TGTGCCAGCAGCTTGGCAGACCAAGAGACCCAGTACTTC. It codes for CASSLADQETQYF.

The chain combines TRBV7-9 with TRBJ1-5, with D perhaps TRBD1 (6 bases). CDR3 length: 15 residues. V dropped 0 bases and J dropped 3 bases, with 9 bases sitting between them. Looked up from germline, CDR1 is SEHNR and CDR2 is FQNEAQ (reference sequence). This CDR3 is CASSLAGGINQPQHF. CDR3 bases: TGTGCCAGCAGCTTAGCAGGGGGTATCAATCAGCCCCAGCATTTT.

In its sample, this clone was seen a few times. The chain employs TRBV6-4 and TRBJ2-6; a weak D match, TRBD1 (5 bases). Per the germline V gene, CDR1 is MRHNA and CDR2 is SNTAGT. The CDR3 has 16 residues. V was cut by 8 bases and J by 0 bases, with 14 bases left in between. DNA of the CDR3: TGTGCCAGCGTTAAGGGGTTCATCTCTGGGGCCAACGTCCTGACTTTC. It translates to CASVKGFISGANVLTF.

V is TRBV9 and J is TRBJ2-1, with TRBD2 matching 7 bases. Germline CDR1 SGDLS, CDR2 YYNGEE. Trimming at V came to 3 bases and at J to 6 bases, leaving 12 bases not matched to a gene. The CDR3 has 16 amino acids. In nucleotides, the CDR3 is TGTGCCAGCAGCGCGCATGGCGGGAGTTCAGGCAATGAGCAGTTCTTC. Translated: CASSAHGGSSGNEQFF.

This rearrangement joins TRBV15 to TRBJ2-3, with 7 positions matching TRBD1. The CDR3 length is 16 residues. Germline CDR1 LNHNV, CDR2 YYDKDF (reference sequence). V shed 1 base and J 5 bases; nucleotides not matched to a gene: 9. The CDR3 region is CATSRGEGASQDTQYF. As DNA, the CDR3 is TGTGCCACCAGCAGAGGCGAGGGGGCCAGCCAAGATACGCAGTATTTT.

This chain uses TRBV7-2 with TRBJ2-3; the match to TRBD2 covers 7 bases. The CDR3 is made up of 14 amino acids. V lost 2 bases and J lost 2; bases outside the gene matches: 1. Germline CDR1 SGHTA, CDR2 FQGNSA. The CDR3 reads CASSLQRDTDTQYF. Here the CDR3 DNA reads TGTGCCAGCAGCTTACAGCGGGACACAGATACGCAGTATTTT.

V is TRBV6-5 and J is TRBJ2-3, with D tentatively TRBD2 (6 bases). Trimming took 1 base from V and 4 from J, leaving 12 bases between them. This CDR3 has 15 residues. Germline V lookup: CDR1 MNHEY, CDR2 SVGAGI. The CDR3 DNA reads TGTGCCAGCAGTTACTTCGGCGGGGTCCCAGATACGCAGTATTTT. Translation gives CASSYFGGVPDTQYF.

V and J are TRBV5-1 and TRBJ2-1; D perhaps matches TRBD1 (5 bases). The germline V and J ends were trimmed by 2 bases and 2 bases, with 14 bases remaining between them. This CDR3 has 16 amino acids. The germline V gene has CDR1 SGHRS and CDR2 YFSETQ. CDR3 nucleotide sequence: TGCGCCAGCAGCTTAGGGGAACTCGCGACCTACAATGAGCAGTTCTTC. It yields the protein CASSLGELATYNEQFF.

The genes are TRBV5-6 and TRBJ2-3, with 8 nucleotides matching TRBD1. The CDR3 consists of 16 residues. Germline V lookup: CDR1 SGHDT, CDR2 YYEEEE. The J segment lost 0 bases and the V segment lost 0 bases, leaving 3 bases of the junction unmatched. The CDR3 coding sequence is TGTGCCAGCAGCTTGGGGCAGGGGGCCAGCACAGATACGCAGTATTTT. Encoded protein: CASSLGQGASTDTQYF.

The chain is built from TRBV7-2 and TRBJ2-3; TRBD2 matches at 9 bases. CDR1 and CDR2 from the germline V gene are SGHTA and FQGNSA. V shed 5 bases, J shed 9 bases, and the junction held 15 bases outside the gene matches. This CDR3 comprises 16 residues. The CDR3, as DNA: TGTGCCAGCAGCCAGACTAGCGGAACGCCGGGGGTCACGCAGTATTTT. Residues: CASSQTSGTPGVTQYF.

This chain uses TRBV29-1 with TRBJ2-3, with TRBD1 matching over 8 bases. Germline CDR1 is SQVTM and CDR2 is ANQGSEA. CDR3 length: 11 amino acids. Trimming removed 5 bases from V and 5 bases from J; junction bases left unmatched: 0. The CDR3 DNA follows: TGCAGCGTTACAGGGGGAGATACGCAGTATTTT. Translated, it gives CSVTGGDTQYF.

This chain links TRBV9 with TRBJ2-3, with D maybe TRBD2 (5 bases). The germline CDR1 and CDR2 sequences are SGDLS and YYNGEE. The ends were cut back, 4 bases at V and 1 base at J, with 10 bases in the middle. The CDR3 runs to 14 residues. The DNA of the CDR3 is TGTGCCAGCAGCCTCAACGGGGGCACAGATACGCAGTATTTT. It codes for CASSLNGGTDTQYF.

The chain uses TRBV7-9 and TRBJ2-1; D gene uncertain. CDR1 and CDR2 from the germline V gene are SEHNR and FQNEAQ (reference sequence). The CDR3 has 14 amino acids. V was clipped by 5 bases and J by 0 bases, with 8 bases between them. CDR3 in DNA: TGTGCCAGCAGCCCCCGGAGCTCCTACAATGAGCAGTTCTTC. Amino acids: CASSPRSSYNEQFF.

The chain's CDR3 is CASSEFGTKNEQYF. CDR3 DNA sequence: TGTGCCAGCAGTGAATTCGGGACTAAAAACGAGCAGTACTTC. The chain carries TRBV6-1 and TRBJ2-7; 7 bases map to TRBD2. The V and J ends lost 2 bases and 5 bases, in that order; junction bases with no gene match: 6. The CDR3 sequence is 14 residues long. The V gene's germline CDR1 is MNHNS and CDR2 SASEGT.

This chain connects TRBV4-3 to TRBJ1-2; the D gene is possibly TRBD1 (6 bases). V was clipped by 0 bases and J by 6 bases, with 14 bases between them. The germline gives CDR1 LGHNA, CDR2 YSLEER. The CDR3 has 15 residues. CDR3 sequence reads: CASSQEWAGADGYTF. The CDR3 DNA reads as TGCGCCAGCAGCCAAGAGTGGGCGGGGGCAGATGGCTACACCTTC.

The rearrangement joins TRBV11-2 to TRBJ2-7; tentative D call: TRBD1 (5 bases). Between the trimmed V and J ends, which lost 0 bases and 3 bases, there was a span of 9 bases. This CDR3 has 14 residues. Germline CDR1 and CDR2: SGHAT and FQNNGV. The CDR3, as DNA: TGTGCCAGCAGCTTAGATCAGGGCGACTACGAGCAGTACTTC. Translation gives CASSLDQGDYEQYF.